This T cell receptor beta chain was recorded in a study of cytomegalovirus exposure and HLA in healthy donors. Study conclusions and caveats: TCR association rates varied by HLA locus in a later analysis, with DRB1 highest and HLA-C lowest.

With 60 Vbeta and 13 Jbeta primers, the PCR was carried out. TCRdb keeps only in-frame clones here, not all; method: immunoSEQ multiplex PCR. The sample shows 100,000 to 150,000 clones, about two thirds of them seen only once. Comments on this clone: What it binds is unknown.

V shed 6 bases and J 7 bases; nucleotides not matched to a gene: 15. This CDR3 comprises 16 residues. Germline CDR1 reads MDHEN; CDR2 reads SYDVKM. What was sequenced was PBMCs. The receptor was derived from a young man in good health and CMV-seronegative. The genes are TRBV28 and TRBJ2-5, with 9 bases matching TRBD2. The chain's CDR3 is CASSSDAGGPRGTQYF. The CDR3 DNA is TGTGCCAGCAGCTCCGACGCGGGGGGGCCTCGGGGGACCCAGTACTTC. The full variable domain, rest sourced from reference TRBV28 and TRBJ2-5, is DVKVTQSSRYLVKRTGEKVFLECVQDMDHENMFWYRQDPGLGLRLIYFSYDVKMKEKGDIPEGYSVSREKKERFSLILESASTNQTSMYLCASSSDAGGPRGTQYFGPGTRLLVL.